This T cell receptor (beta chain) is from a study of T cells in localized non-small cell lung cancer. This CDR3 spans 16 amino acids. V lost 3 bases to trimming and J lost 1 base, with 13 bases between them. Germline V gives CDR1 LNHDA, CDR2 SQIVND (reference sequence). Assay used: immunoSEQ multiplex PCR; TCRdb lists only in-frame clones, some missing. The table lists around 2,600 clones, about 43% of them singletons. The input for sequencing was lung tumor tissue, taken before any cancer treatment. The J gene is TRBJ1-5, the V gene TRBV19; D perhaps matches TRBD1 (6 bases). The clonotype was recovered from a male donor at least 60 years old with stage II squamous cell lung carcinoma. In DNA, the CDR3 is TGTGCCAGTAGTATTACACAGGGAGGGAGCAATCAGCCCCAGCATTTT. It specifies CASSITQGGSNQPQHF. Drawing the rest from reference TRBV19 and TRBJ1-5, the complete variable domain is DGGITQSPKYLFRKEGQNVTLSCEQNLNHDAMYWYRQDPGQGLRLIYYSQIVNDFQKGDIAEGYSVSREKKESFPLTVTSAQKNPTAFYLCASSITQGGSNQPQHFGDGTRLSIL.